This T cell receptor (beta chain) stems from a study of T cell repertoires in cytomegalovirus infection. Looking at the study overall: HLA-B-restricted CMV epitopes that are well studied, plus recently identified HLA-C-restricted ones, were used by the study. Indications of both CMV infection and matching HLA type were provided by public TCR beta signatures. Overall study results and limits: Clonotype analysis showed dominance of the ex vivo response by HLA-C-restricted CMV-specific TCR beta clonotypes. There were carriers of CMV plus the relevant HLA, and cumulative public TCR beta family frequency identified them.

CDR3 length: 12 residues. Looked up from germline, CDR1 is MNHEY and CDR2 is SMNVEV (reference sequence). Via MiXCR, TCRdb re-called the reads, giving one row per CDR3 protein. The repertoire has about 920,000 distinct CDR3 sequences, more than 25% of them found once; the top ten carry over 12%. This clonotype came up once. Its target is unknown. Being one base from a much bigger clone, this may be a read error. This sample comprised cultured CD8+ T cells from PBMCs, obtained from culture after CMV antigen stimulation. The chain couples TRBV27 to TRBJ1-2; D remains ambiguous. This sequence was found in a human donor in good health (CMV status not recorded). Some clones in this sample may be carry-over from other donors' samples. The CDR3 sequence: CTRKTTAHGYTF. The CDR3 DNA follows: TGTACCAGAAAGACAACGGCACACGGCTACACCTTC.